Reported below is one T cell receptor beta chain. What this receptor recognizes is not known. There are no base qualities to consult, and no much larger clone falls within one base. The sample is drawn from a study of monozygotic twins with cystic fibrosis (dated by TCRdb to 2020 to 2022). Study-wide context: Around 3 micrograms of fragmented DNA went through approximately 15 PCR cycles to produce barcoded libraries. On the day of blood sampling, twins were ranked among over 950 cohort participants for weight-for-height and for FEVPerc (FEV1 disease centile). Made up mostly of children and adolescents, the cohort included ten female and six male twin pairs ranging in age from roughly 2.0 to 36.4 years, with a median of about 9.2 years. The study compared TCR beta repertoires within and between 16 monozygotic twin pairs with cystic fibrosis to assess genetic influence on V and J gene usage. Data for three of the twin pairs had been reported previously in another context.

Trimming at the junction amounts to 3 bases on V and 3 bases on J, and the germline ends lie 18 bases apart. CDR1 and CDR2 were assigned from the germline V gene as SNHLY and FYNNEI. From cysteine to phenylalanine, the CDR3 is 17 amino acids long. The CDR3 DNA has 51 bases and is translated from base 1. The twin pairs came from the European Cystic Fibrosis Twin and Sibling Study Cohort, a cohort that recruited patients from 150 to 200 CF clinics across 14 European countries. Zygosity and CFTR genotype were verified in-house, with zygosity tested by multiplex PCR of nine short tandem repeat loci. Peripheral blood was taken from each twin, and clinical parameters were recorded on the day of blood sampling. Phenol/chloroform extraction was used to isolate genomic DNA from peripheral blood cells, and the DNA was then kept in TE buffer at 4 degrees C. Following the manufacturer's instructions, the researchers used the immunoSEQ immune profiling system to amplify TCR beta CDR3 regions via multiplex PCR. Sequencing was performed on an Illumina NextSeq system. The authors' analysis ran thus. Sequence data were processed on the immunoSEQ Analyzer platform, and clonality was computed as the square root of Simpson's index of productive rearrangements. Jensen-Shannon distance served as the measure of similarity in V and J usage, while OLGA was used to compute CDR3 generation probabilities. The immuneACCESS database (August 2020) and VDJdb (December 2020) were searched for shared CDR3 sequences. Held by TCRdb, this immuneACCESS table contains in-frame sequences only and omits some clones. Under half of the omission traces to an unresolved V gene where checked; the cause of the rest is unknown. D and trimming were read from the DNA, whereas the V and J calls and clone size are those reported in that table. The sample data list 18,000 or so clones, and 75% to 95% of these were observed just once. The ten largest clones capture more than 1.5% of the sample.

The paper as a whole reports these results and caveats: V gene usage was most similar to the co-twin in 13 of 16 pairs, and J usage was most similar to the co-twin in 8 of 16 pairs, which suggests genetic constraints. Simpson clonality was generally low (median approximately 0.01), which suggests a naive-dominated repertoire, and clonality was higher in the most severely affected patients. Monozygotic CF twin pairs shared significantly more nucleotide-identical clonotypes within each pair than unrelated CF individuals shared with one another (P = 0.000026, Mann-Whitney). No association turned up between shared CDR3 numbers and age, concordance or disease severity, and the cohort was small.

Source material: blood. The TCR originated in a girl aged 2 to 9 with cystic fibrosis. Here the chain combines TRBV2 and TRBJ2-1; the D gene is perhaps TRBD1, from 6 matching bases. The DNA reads TGTGCCAGCAGTGATGTAGGGTTTTGGGGACACTACAATGAGCAGTTCTTC. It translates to CASSDVGFWGHYNEQFF.